This TCR beta chain was sequenced for a study of shared clonotypes between healthy human individuals. Cells designated naive CD8 were CD45RO-negative and were positively selected for CCR7, with terminally differentiated effector memory CD45RA+ cells excluded. Concerning this clone itself: Other DNA variants within this sample encode the same CDR3.

The CDR3 runs to 14 residues. Germline loops: CDR1 SGDLS, CDR2 YYNGEE. Trimming cost V 3 bases and J 0 bases, with 10 bases left between them. TCRdb keeps only in-frame clones here, not all; method: immunoSEQ multiplex PCR. The sample holds about 1,800,000 clones, about 95% seen once. The TCR was taken from a man between 18 and 29 years old in good health. Sequenced input: naive CD8+ T cells sorted from blood. The chain combines TRBV9 with TRBJ2-7, with a possible D match to TRBD2 (5 bases). The CDR3 bases are TGTGCCAGCAGCGAAGAGGGCGGCTCCTACGAGCAGTACTTC. It yields the protein CASSEEGGSYEQYF.